The T cell receptor (beta chain) under discussion was sequenced for a study of cytomegalovirus exposure and HLA in healthy donors (dated by TCRdb to about 2017). A note on the overall study: The roughly 670 repertoires of the first cohort and the roughly 120 validation repertoires were produced on the same platform, according to a later analysis. The aim of the study was to test whether cataloging public T cell receptors could identify signatures of past pathogen exposure. In addition to the first cohort of 666 subjects, a separate validation cohort of 120 different subjects was used. The study combined high-throughput TCR immunosequencing, statistical association of individual TCRs with disease status, and machine learning to predict cytomegalovirus infection status.

The germline V gene supplies CDR1 SGHDT and CDR2 YYEEEE. The cysteine opens and the phenylalanine closes a CDR3 of 14 amino acids. The CDR3 DNA has 42 bases and is translated from base 1. The trim is 4 bases for V and 1 base for J, with a gap of 11 bases between the germline ends. What the study reported, not specific to this receptor: Most TCR sequences were observed very rarely across donors, whereas some public TCRs were present in many individuals. A total of about 180 TCR beta chains were listed by the study as associated with cytomegalovirus. A few of the identified cytomegalovirus-associated TCR beta chains were confirmed in vitro to be specific for cytomegalovirus antigens. According to the authors, the approach could potentially be generalized to other disease states and immunological phenotypes. A later analysis lacked HLA typing for the validation cohort, so it scored co-occurrence in that cohort across all 130 or so repertoires. A later analysis found that TCRs clustered in the first cohort also tended to co-occur in the 120 validation repertoires, with 94% of cluster scores above 0. In both the original and validation cohorts, the classifier was reported to diagnose cytomegalovirus status with high specificity and sensitivity.

In regard to this clone: Its antigen is unknown. Base qualities are not at hand, and no much larger clone is one base apart.

Libraries were constructed by the immunoSEQ multiplex PCR assay. Turning to the authors' computational methods: A statistical classification framework was built for diagnosing cytomegalovirus status from the catalog of TCR beta chain sequences. TCRdb holds this immuneACCESS table with in-frame rearrangements only. Some clones are missing; in checked studies, unresolved V genes explain under half, and the rest has no known cause. Clone size and the V and J calls come from that table; the DNA yielded D and trimming. In all, the sample holds about 130,000 clones, and approximately 84% of those were seen once. The top ten hold 30% of the sample. The donors were included in the validation cohort of roughly 120 subjects, a group kept apart from the roughly 690-subject first cohort.

Sequencing was carried out using PBMCs. The source is a man younger than 45 in good health and CMV-seropositive. The rearranged chain carries TRBV5-6 and TRBJ1-2; the best D guess is TRBD1, with 6 bases matching. The CDR3 is CASSPDSRNYGYTF. The base sequence is TGTGCCAGCAGCCCGGACAGTCGTAACTATGGCTACACCTTC. With all but the CDR3 taken from the reference TRBV5-6 and TRBJ1-2 genes, the full variable domain is: DAGVTQSPTHLIKTRGQQVTLRCSPKSGHDTVSWYQQALGQGPQFIFQYYEEEERQRGNFPDRFSGHQFPNYSSELNVNALLLGDSALYLCASSPDSRNYGYTFGSGTRLTVV.